The present TCR beta chain was sequenced within a study of PD-L1 blockade in urothelial cancer. Study information: Specimens of blood held a median count of about 150,000 T cells.

All patients handed over anywhere from 1 to 8 samples, pretreatment and on-treatment. TCRdb's copy holds only in-frame clones and misses some; the assay was immunoSEQ multiplex PCR. The sample has approximately 80,000 clones; roughly 82% are singletons. The J segment lost 0 bases and the V segment lost 4 bases, leaving 2 bases of the junction unmatched. The CDR3 length is 15 residues. The germline gives CDR1 SGHRS, CDR2 YFSETQ. The genes are TRBV5-1 and TRBJ2-1, with TRBD2 matching 9 bases. This TCR came from a man between 65 and 85 years old with urothelial cancer. Sequencing was performed on PBMCs, taken around atezolizumab (anti-PD-L1) treatment. The CDR3 region is CASSQAGGSYNEQFF. The CDR3 DNA reads TGCGCCAGCAGCCAAGCGGGGGGCTCCTACAATGAGCAGTTCTTC.